The following is a T cell receptor (beta chain) sequence with its context. This entry belongs to a study of blood T cell repertoires in COVID-19. Study information: The cDNA or gDNA used as material had been derived from T cells, B-cell-depleted T cells, or PBMCs.

Authors' analysis steps: Reference gene primer amplification in the assay estimated nucleated cell counts. The repertoire was sequenced with immunoSEQ multiplex PCR; TCRdb's copy has only in-frame clones and lacks some. Clone size and the V and J calls come from that table; the DNA yielded D and trimming. The repertoire holds 150,000 to 200,000 clones, with 80% to 85% as singletons. Seattle patients were enrolled during active infection and followed longitudinally. The germline gives CDR1 SGHTA, CDR2 FQGTGA. Trimming took 2 bases from V and 5 from J; bases not matched to a gene: 7. The CDR3 totals 17 residues.

The rearrangement uses TRBV7-3 and TRBJ2-1; 12 nucleotides agree with TRBD2. The sequenced sample consisted of peripheral blood. The source is a woman aged 70-85 years with COVID-19, enrolled during active disease. CDR3 coding DNA: TGTGCCAGCAGCTTATCATCGGGACTAGCGGGCAACAATGAGCAGTTCTTC. It is translated as CASSLSSGLAGNNEQFF.